The rows below give T cell receptor beta chains drawn from one sample of a study of blood T cell repertoires in COVID-19. TCRdb's table, derived via immunoSEQ multiplex PCR, lists solely in-frame clones and lacks some. The sample yields a few hundred thousand clones, 88% seen once. Material: peripheral blood. These receptors were obtained from a man aged 18 to 29 with active or convalescent COVID-19. Each CDR3 is given with its conserved first and last residue. A D gene is named only where the DNA matches it firmly. Expanded clones get a size class; other rows say once, few or many, or leave the size out.

-	once	TRBV29-1	TRBJ2-7	CSANRGYEQYF	TGCAGCGCAAACCGGGGTTACGAGCAGTACTTC
TRBD1	-	TRBV5-3	TRBJ1-4	CAKTQQGEGTNEKLFF	TGTGCCAAAACACAACAGGGGGAGGGGACTAATGAAAAACTGTTTTTT
-	once	TRBV9	TRBJ2-3	CASSVVTGSPLDTQYF	TGTGCCAGCAGCGTAGTTACAGGGAGTCCGCTAGATACGCAGTATTTT
TRBD1	-	TRBV11-2	TRBJ1-3	CATRDSQSSGNTIYF	TGTGCCACCCGGGACAGCCAGAGCTCTGGAAACACCATATATTTT
-	-	TRBV7-9	TRBJ1-1	CASSLTGTIAAFF	TGTGCCAGCAGCTTAACAGGGACGATCGCTGCTTTCTTT
-	-	TRBV27	TRBJ1-1	CASRFGVSNTEAFF	TGTGCCAGCAGGTTCGGGGTGTCGAACACTGAAGCTTTCTTT
-	-	TRBV27	TRBJ1-1	CASSLSWGDPNTEAFF	TGTGCCAGCAGTTTAAGTTGGGGGGACCCGAACACTGAAGCTTTCTTT
-	-	TRBV6-5	TRBJ2-1	CASSLYNEQFF	TGTGCCAGCAGTCTCTACAATGAGCAGTTCTTC
-	-	TRBV27	TRBJ2-1	CASSLGGPYNEQFF	TGTGCCAGCAGTTTGGGGGGGCCCTACAATGAGCAGTTCTTC
TRBD2	-	TRBV7-9	TRBJ2-1	CASTISGGANEQFF	TGTGCCAGCACAATTAGCGGGGGGGCCAATGAGCAGTTCTTC
-	once	TRBV9	TRBJ2-5	CASSVAGEGETQYF	TGTGCCAGCAGCGTAGCGGGAGAGGGAGAGACCCAGTACTTC
-	-	TRBV5-5	TRBJ2-2	CASSYSGWNTGELFF	TGTGCCAGCAGCTATAGCGGATGGAACACCGGGGAGCTGTTTTTT
TRBD1	-	TRBV3-1/TRBV3-2	TRBJ1-4	CASSPGTGRFLSEKLFF	TGTGCCAGCAGCCCCGGGACAGGGAGGTTCCTATCTGAAAAACTGTTTTTT
-	-	TRBV5-4	TRBJ1-2	CASSLKFAGVVVYGYTF	TGTGCCAGCAGCTTGAAGTTCGCAGGGGTGGTTGTCTATGGCTACACCTTC
TRBD1	-	TRBV16	TRBJ2-7	CASSQQTGFYEQYF	TGTGCCAGCAGCCAACAGACAGGGTTCTACGAGCAGTACTTC
-	-	TRBV18	TRBJ2-7	CASSREGGGTEQYF	TGTGCCAGCTCTCGAGAAGGGGGGGGTACCGAGCAGTACTTC
TRBD1	few	TRBV19	TRBJ1-6	CASSTQTGDGSPLHF	TGTGCCAGTAGTACTCAGACAGGGGATGGTTCACCCCTCCACTTT
-	-	TRBV19	TRBJ1-5	CASTTERYNQPQHF	TGTGCCAGTACCACGGAGAGGTATAATCAGCCCCAGCATTTT